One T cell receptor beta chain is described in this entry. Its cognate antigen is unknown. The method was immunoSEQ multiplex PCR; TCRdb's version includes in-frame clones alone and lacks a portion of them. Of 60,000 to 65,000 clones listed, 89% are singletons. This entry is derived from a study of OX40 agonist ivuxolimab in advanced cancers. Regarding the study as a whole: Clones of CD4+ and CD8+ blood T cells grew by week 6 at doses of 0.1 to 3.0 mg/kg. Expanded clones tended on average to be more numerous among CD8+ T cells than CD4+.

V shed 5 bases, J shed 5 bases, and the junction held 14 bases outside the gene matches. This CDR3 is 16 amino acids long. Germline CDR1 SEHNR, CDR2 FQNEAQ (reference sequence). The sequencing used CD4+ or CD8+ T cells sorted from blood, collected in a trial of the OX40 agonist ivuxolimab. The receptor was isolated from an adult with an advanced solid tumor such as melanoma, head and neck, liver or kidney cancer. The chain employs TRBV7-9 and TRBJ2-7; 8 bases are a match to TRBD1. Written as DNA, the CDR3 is TGTGCCAGCAGCCAAAGGTCCGGGACAGGTCGGGACGAGCAGTACTTC. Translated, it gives CASSQRSGTGRDEQYF.